The 23 T cell receptor beta chains below all came from one sample that was sequenced in a study of T cell repertoires in cytomegalovirus infection. These receptors have no identified antigens. TCRdb re-analysed the reads in MiXCR, keeping a single row per CDR3 protein. The profile shows more than 90,000 distinct CDR3 sequences, 10% of them singletons. The material sequenced was PBMCs, sequenced either directly or after in vitro stimulation (not recorded which). The receptors here all came from a human donor in good health (CMV status not recorded). Some clones in this sample may be carry-over from other donors' samples.

This clonotype was picked up one time. V and J are TRBV9 and TRBJ2-7; D gene ambiguous. Trimming removed 4 bases at V and 1 base at J, with 9 bases between. Germline lookup yields CDR1 SGDLS and CDR2 YYNGEE. The CDR3 is 13 residues long. This CDR3 is CASSFDGSYEQYF. CDR3 sequence (DNA): TGTGCCAGCAGCTTCGACGGATCCTACGAGCAGTACTTC.

This clonotype was seen many times. The chain has TRBV2 and TRBJ1-1; 9 nucleotides match TRBD1. Germline CDR1 is SNHLY and CDR2 is FYNNEI. V lost 10 bases and J lost 7; bases outside the gene matches: 16. This CDR3 is built from 15 residues. CDR3 nucleotides: TGTGCCAACCCCTCCGGGAGGACAGGGGCCGTTGAAGCTTTCTTT. As protein: CANPSGRTGAVEAFF. Complete variable domain (other parts from reference TRBV2 and TRBJ1-1): EPEVTQTPSHQVTQMGQEVILRCVPISNHLYFYWYRQILGQKVEFLVSFYNNEISEKSEIFDDQFSVERPDGSNFTLKIRSTKLEDSAMYFCANPSGRTGAVEAFFGQGTRLTVV.

The rearrangement uses TRBV28 and TRBJ1-5, with 8 positions matching TRBD1. Trimming took 3 bases from V and 1 from J; bases not matched to a gene: 5. Germline assignment: CDR1 MDHEN and CDR2 SYDVKM. The CDR3 is 16 amino acids. The CDR3 loop is CASSLRQGNSNQPQHF. CDR3 DNA sequence: TGTGCCAGCAGTTTGAGACAGGGGAACAGCAATCAGCCCCAGCATTTT.

Remarks on this clonotype: A read error may be the cause here, since a much bigger clone is one base away. The CDR3 DNA is TGTGCCAGCAGCCACTTGATCCTAGCGGTAGGGCCCTACGAGCAGTACGTC. This translates into CASSHLILAVGPYEQYV. This chain uses TRBV3-1 with TRBJ2-7; TRBD2 matches at 7 bases. Trimming removed 3 bases from V and 2 bases from J; junction bases left unmatched: 13. Per germline, CDR1 LGHDT and CDR2 YNNKEL (reference sequence). The CDR3 runs to 17 residues.

This clonotype showed up many times. The rearrangement links TRBV4-1 to TRBJ2-1; unclear D gene. CDR3 length equals 15 residues. V dropped 1 base and J dropped 8 bases, with 15 bases sitting between them. Germline CDR1 and CDR2: MGHRA and YSYEKL. The CDR3 DNA reads as TGCGCCAGCAGCCAAGGCCCCGCTAGAGTCGATGAGCAGTTCTTC. This codes for CASSQGPARVDEQFF.

This clonotype was observed many times. The chain employs TRBV7-2 and TRBJ1-5; D is possibly TRBD1 (6 bases). This CDR3 has 15 amino acids. Germline V gene lookup returns CDR1 SGHTA and CDR2 FQGNSA. The V and J ends lost 1 base and 4 bases respectively, with 11 bases between them. Here the CDR3 reads CASSLVQGQNQPQHF. CDR3 coding DNA: TGTGCCAGCAGCTTAGTTCAGGGGCAAAATCAGCCCCAGCATTTT.

The chain couples TRBV6-5 to TRBJ2-1; D may match TRBD1 or TRBD2 (6 bases each). The germline V and J ends were trimmed by 2 bases and 9 bases, with 11 bases remaining between them. CDR1 is MNHEY, CDR2 SVGAGI, per germline. This CDR3 contains 13 residues. Here the CDR3 reads CASSYNRGPEQFF. The DNA for the CDR3 is TGTGCCAGCAGTTACAACCGGGGGCCTGAGCAGTTCTTC.

This clonotype was counted only a few times. The chain recombines TRBV2 with TRBJ1-1, with D possibly matching TRBD1 (6 bases). The V and J ends lost 6 bases and 8 bases respectively, with 10 bases between them. The CDR3 sequence is 11 residues long. The germline CDR1 and CDR2 sequences are SNHLY and FYNNEI. DNA of the CDR3: TGTGCCAGCAGCACAGGGACAGAAGCTTTCTTT. It codes for CASSTGTEAFF. The full variable domain, its missing parts supplied by reference TRBV2 and TRBJ1-1, is EPEVTQTPSHQVTQMGQEVILRCVPISNHLYFYWYRQILGQKVEFLVSFYNNEISEKSEIFDDQFSVERPDGSNFTLKIRSTKLEDSAMYFCASSTGTEAFFGQGTRLTVV.

The sample holds many counts of this clonotype. This chain joins TRBV6-5 and TRBJ1-5; D is ambiguous. Germline V gene data show CDR1 as MNHEY and CDR2 as SVGAGI. V shed 0 bases and J shed 6 bases, with 6 bases lying between them. CDR3 size: 13 residues. In nucleotides, the CDR3 is TGTGCCAGCAGTTACTCCATCAGTCAGCCCCAGCATTTT. Translation gives CASSYSISQPQHF.

Many counts were recorded for this clonotype. This chain links TRBV4-1 with TRBJ2-7; TRBD2 is a possible D gene (5 bases). V gave up 3 bases and J gave up 5 bases, with 17 bases separating them. Germline CDR1 MGHRA, CDR2 YSYEKL. This CDR3 is built from 15 residues. The CDR3 DNA reads TGCGCCAGCAGCCATGCCCCTGATGCCGGGAACGAGCAGTACTTC. Translating it yields CASSHAPDAGNEQYF.

In this sample, this clonotype turned up many times. V usage is TRBV7-2 and J usage is TRBJ1-1; possible D gene TRBD1, 5 bases. Per germline, CDR1 SGHTA and CDR2 FQGNSA. There are 12 residues in the CDR3. V was trimmed by 11 bases and J by 5 bases, leaving 15 bases between them. The CDR3 sequence is CASFSGATEAFF. Here the CDR3 DNA reads TGTGCCTCCTTCAGCGGGGCTACTGAAGCTTTCTTT.

The sample holds a few counts of this clonotype. The chain carries TRBV7-4 and TRBJ2-1; D unclear. Germline loops: CDR1 SGHVT, CDR2 SQSDAQ. The CDR3 extends over 13 amino acids. Trimming stripped 5 bases from V and 7 bases from J, with 12 bases between. This CDR3 is CASSPASLNEQFF. The CDR3 nucleotides are TGTGCCAGCAGCCCCGCCAGTTTGAATGAGCAGTTCTTC.

This clonotype was detected only a few times. The chain is built from TRBV29-1 and TRBJ2-7; D is perhaps TRBD1 (5 bases). V dropped 2 bases and J dropped 2 bases, with 10 bases sitting between them. The CDR3 consists of 13 residues. Germline lookup yields CDR1 SQVTM and CDR2 ANQGSEA. CDR3 coding DNA: TGCAGCGTTGAACTGGACACCCCCTACGAGCAGTACTTC. Encoded protein: CSVELDTPYEQYF.

The genes are TRBV4-1 and TRBJ2-3, with 12 bases that match TRBD1. Germline lookup yields CDR1 MGHRA and CDR2 YSYEKL. The length of the CDR3 is 16 residues. V dropped 2 bases and J dropped 4; count of bases not matched to a gene: 4. The CDR3 sequence is CASSQRDRGQSDTQYF. The CDR3 nucleotides read TGCGCCAGCAGCCAAAGGGACAGGGGGCAGTCAGATACGCAGTATTTT.

This clonotype was found many times. The chain combines TRBV5-4 with TRBJ2-2; D is possibly TRBD1 (5 bases). Per the germline V gene, CDR1 is SGHNT and CDR2 is YYREEE (reference sequence). The CDR3 contains 15 residues. Trimming left V 5 bases short and J 1 base short, with 12 bases between. DNA for the CDR3: TGTGCCAGCAGGAAGGACATTTTGAACACCGGGGAGCTGTTTTTT. Amino acids: CASRKDILNTGELFF.

Notes on this clonotype: It may be a read error: a sequence one base away is much more abundant. This rearrangement joins TRBV7-8 to TRBJ2-3, with TRBD2 matching 13 bases. Per germline, CDR1 SGHVS and CDR2 FQNEAQ. The CDR3 totals 16 residues. The CDR3 reads CAISPTSGRAGNTQYF. DNA of the CDR3: TGTGCCATCAGCCCCACTAGCGGGAGGGCAGGAAATACGCAGTATTTT.

This clonotype was detected many times. The chain combines TRBV19 with TRBJ2-1, with D possibly TRBD2 on 5 matching bases. This CDR3 has 16 amino acids. Trimming removed 5 bases at V and 0 bases at J, with 14 bases between. Germline V gives CDR1 LNHDA, CDR2 SQIVND (reference sequence). DNA for the CDR3: TGTGCCAGTAGTCTCGGGGATTTAAACTCCTACAATGAGCAGTTCTTC. Translating it yields CASSLGDLNSYNEQFF.

The rearrangement uses TRBV28 and TRBJ1-1; no reliable D call. This CDR3 comprises 16 residues. Trimming removed 2 bases at V and 1 base at J, with 14 bases between. Germline CDR1 MDHEN, CDR2 SYDVKM. The CDR3 sequence is CASSLERYAKNTEAFF. The CDR3 DNA reads as TGTGCCAGCAGTTTAGAAAGGTATGCCAAGAACACTGAAGCTTTCTTT.

This clonotype has at least ten counts. The CDR3 DNA reads TGTGCCATCAGTGGAGGCGCTGAGTACGAGCAGTACTTC. This codes for CAISGGAEYEQYF. The V gene is TRBV10-3, the J gene TRBJ2-7; D unresolved. This CDR3 region has 13 residues. V lost 4 bases and J 4 bases, leaving 11 bases between the germline ends. From germline, CDR1 is ENHRY and CDR2 SYGVKD.

This clonotype was seen a handful of times. The chain combines TRBV10-2 with TRBJ2-7; TRBD2 aligns across 7 bases. The trim removed 4 bases at V and 2 bases at J, leaving 5 bases unmatched. Germline CDR1 reads WSHSY; CDR2 reads SAAADI. The CDR3 loop spans 14 amino acids. This CDR3 is CASSATSVAYEQYF. CDR3 in DNA: TGCGCCAGCAGTGCTACTAGCGTGGCCTACGAGCAGTACTTC.

V and J are TRBV12-3 or TRBV12-4 and TRBJ2-1, with D possibly TRBD2 on 6 matching bases. The ends were cut back, 5 bases at V and 0 bases at J, with 14 bases in the middle. The CDR3 loop spans 16 amino acids. In nucleotides, the CDR3 is TGTGCCAGCAGTCTTGGGACTTTTAGCTCCTACAATGAGCAGTTCTTC. Translated: CASSLGTFSSYNEQFF.

In its sample, this clonotype was seen many times. The rearrangement uses TRBV7-2 and TRBJ1-1, with TRBD1 matching 8 bases. With V trimmed by 1 base and J by 7 bases, 8 bases remained unmatched. This CDR3 region has 15 residues. Germline V lookup: CDR1 SGHTA, CDR2 FQGNSA. The CDR3 bases are TGTGCCAGCAGCTTAGAAACCCACAGGGGGAATGAAGCTTTCTTT. This gives the protein CASSLETHRGNEAFF.

This clonotype showed up many times. This chain joins TRBV4-3 and TRBJ1-1; D gene ambiguous. The CDR3 covers 14 residues. V lost 1 base, J lost 1 base, and 7 bases lay in between. CDR1 is LGHNA, CDR2 YSLEER, per germline. CDR3 in amino acids: CASSQGLENTEAFF. CDR3 DNA sequence: TGCGCCAGCAGCCAAGGATTGGAGAACACTGAAGCTTTCTTT.